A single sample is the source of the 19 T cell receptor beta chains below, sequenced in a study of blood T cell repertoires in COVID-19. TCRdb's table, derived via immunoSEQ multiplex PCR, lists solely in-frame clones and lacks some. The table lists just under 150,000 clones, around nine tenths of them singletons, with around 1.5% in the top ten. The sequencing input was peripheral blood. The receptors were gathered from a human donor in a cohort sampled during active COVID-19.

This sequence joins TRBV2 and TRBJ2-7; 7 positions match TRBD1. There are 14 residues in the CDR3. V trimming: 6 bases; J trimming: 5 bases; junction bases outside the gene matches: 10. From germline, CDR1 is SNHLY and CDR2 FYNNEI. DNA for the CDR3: TGTGCCAGCAGGCGAACGGGACAGTCGGACGAGCAGTACTTC. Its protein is CASRRTGQSDEQYF.

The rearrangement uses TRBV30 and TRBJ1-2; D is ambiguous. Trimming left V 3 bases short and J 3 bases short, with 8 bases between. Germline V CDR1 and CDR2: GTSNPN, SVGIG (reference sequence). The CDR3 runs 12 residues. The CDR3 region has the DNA TGTGCCTGGAGCCAGCAGGACTATGGCTACACCTTC. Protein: CAWSQQDYGYTF.

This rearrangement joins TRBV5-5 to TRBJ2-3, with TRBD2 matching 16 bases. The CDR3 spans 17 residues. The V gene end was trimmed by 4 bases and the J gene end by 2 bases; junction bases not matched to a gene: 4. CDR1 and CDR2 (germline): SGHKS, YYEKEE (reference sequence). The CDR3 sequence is CASSLGTSGGVTDTQYF. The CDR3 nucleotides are TGTGCCAGCAGCCTCGGGACTAGCGGGGGGGTCACAGATACGCAGTATTTT.

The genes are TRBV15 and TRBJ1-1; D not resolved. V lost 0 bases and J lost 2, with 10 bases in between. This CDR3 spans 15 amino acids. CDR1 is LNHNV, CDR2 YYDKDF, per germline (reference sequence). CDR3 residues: CATSRDRPGNTEAFF. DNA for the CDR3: TGTGCCACCAGCAGAGATAGGCCGGGAAACACTGAAGCTTTCTTT.

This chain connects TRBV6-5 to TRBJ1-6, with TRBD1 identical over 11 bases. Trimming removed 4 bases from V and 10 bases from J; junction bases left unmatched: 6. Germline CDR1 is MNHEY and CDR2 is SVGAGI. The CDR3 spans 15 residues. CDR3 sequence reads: CASSSRTGGNSPLHF. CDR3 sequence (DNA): TGTGCCAGCAGTTCGAGGACAGGGGGCAACTCACCCCTCCACTTT.

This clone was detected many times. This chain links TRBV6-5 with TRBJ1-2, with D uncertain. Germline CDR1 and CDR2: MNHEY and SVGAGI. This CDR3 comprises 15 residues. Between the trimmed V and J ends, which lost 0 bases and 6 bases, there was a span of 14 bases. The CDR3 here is CASSYSPISRHGYTF. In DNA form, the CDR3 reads TGTGCCAGCAGTTACTCCCCTATCTCTAGGCATGGCTACACCTTC.

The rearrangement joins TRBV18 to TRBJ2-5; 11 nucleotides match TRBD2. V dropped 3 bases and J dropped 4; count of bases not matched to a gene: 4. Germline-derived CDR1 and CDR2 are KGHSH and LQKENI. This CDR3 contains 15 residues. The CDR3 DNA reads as TGTGCCAGCTCACCGGGACTAGCGGTGGGAGAGACCCAGTACTTC. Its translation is CASSPGLAVGETQYF.

The CDR3 protein is CASSKIQGWSGNTIYF. CDR3 coding DNA: TGTGCCAGCAGTAAGATACAGGGTTGGTCTGGAAACACCATATATTTT. The J gene is TRBJ1-3, the V gene TRBV2; D is perhaps TRBD1 (6 bases). CDR1 is SNHLY, CDR2 FYNNEI, per germline. The CDR3 has 16 amino acids. V lost 5 bases to trimming and J lost 1 base, with 15 bases between them.

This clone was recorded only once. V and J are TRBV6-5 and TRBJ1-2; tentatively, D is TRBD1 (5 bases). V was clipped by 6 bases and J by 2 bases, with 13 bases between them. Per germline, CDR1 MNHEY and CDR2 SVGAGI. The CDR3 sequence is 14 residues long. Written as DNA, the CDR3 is TGTGCCAGCAGGATAAGCGGGGGAAACTATGGCTACACCTTC. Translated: CASRISGGNYGYTF.

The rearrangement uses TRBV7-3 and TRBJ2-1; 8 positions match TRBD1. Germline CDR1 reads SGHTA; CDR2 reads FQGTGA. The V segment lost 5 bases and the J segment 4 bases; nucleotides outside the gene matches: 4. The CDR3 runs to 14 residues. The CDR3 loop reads CASSRQGNYNEQFF. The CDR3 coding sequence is TGTGCCAGCAGCCGACAGGGGAATTACAATGAGCAGTTCTTC.

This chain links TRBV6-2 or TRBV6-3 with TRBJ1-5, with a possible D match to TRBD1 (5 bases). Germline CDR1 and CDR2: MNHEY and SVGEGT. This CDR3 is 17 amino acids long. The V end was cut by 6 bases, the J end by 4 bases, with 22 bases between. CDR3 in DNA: TGTGCCAGCAGCGTAGTCGTCCCCGACAGAGATAATCAGCCCCAGCATTTT. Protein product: CASSVVVPDRDNQPQHF.

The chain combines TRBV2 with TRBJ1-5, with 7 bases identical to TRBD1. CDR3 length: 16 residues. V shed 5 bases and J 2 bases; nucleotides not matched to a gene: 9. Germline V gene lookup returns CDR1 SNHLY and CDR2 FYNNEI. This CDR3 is CASSRQGLSGNQPQHF. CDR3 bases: TGTGCCAGCAGTCGACAGGGCTTGTCGGGCAATCAGCCCCAGCATTTT.

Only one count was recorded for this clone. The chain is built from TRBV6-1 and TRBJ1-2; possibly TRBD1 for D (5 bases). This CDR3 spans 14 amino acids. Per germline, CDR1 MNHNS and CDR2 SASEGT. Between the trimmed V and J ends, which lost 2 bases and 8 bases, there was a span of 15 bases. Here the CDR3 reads CASSETLGAPGYTF. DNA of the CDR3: TGTGCCAGCAGTGAAACATTAGGGGCGCCCGGCTACACCTTC.

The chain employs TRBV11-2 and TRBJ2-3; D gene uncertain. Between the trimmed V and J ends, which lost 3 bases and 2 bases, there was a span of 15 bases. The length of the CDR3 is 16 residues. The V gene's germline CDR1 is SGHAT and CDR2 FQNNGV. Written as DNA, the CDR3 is TGTGCCAGCAGCTTTCTCCAGGCAACCTTCACAGATACGCAGTATTTT. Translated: CASSFLQATFTDTQYF.

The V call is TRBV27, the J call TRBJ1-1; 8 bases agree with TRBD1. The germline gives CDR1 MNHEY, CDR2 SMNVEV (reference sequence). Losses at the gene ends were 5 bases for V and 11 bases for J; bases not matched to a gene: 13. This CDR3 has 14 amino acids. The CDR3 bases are TGTGCCAGCAGTCCACAGGGGGGATCGGGTTCGGCTTTCTTT. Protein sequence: CASSPQGGSGSAFF.

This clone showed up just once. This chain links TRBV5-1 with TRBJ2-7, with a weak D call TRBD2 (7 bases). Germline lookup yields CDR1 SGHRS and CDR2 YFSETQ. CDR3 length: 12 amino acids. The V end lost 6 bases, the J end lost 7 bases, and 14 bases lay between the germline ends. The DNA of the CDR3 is TGCGCCAGCATGGGGGGGGCCGATGAGCAGTACTTC. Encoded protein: CASMGGADEQYF.

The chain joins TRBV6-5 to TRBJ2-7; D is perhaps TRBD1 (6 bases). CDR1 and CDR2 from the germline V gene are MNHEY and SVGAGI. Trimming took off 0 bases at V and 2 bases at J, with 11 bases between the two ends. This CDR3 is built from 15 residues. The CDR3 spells CASSYSSDRPYEQYF. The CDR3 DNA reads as TGTGCCAGCAGTTACTCCTCCGACAGGCCCTACGAGCAGTACTTC.

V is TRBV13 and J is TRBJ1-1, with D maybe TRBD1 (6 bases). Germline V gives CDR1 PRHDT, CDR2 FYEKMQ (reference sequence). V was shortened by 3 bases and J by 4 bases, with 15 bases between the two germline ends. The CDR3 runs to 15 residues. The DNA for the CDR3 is TGTGCCAGCAGCTTCCTGGGGGCAAGGGCCACTGAAGCTTTCTTT. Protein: CASSFLGARATEAFF.

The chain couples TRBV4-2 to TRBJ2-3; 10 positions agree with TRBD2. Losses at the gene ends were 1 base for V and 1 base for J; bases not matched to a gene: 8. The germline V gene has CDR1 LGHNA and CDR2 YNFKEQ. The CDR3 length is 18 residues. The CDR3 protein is CASSQGLAGASGTDTQYF. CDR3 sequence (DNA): TGTGCCAGCAGCCAAGGGCTAGCGGGGGCTTCGGGCACAGATACGCAGTATTTT.